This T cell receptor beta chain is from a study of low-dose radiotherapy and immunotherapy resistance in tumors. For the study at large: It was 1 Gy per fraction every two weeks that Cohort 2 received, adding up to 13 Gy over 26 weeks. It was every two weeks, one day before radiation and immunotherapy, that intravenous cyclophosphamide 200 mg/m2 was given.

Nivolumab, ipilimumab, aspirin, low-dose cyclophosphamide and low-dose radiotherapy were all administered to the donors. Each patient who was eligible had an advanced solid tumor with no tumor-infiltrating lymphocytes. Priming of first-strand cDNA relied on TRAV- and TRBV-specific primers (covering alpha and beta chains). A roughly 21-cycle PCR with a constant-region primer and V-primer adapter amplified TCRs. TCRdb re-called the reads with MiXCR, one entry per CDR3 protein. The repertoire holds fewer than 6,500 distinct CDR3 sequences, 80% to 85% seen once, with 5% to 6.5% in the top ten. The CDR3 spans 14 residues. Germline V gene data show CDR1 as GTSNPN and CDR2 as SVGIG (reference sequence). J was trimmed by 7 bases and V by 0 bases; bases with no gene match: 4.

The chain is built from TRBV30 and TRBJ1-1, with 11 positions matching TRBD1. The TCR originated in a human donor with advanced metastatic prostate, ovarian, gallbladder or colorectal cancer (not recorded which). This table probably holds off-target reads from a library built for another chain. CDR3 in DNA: TGTGCCTGGAGTGTCGGGACAGGGGGTTTTGAAGCTTTCTTT. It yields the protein CAWSVGTGGFEAFF.